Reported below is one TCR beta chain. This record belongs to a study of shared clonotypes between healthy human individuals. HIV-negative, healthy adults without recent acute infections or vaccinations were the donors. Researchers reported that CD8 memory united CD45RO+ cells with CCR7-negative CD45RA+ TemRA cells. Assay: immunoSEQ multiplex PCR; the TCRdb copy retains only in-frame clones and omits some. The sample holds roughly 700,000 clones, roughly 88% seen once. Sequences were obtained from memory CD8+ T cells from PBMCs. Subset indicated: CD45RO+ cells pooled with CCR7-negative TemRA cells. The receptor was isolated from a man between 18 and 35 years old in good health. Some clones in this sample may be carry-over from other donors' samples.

Here the CDR3 reads CASRGGQSYGYTF. In DNA, the CDR3 is TGTGCCAGCAGGGGCGGACAGTCCTATGGCTACACCTTC. V and J are TRBV27 and TRBJ1-2, with D maybe TRBD1 (6 bases). The CDR3 covers 13 residues. Trimming took 6 bases from V and 4 from J, leaving 12 bases between them. Germline CDR1 is MNHEY and CDR2 is SMNVEV (reference sequence).